This T cell receptor (beta chain) stems from a study of early T cells in non-severe SARS-CoV-2 infection. Study-level background: Sequencing input comprised bulk RNA from unsorted whole blood; chain pairing was not available.

Study findings and constraints: Clonotype matching in VDJdb favored anti-spike CD8 responses and did not capture private and CD4 specificities.

In the library, individual cDNA molecules carried attached unique molecular identifiers. TCRdb independently ran MiXCR on the 5' RACE reads; one entry per CDR3 protein. There are 55,000 or so distinct CDR3 sequences in the sample; roughly 12% occur only once, and roughly 10% lies in the top ten. V gave up 0 bases and J gave up 3 bases; unmatched junction bases: 2. The CDR3 runs to 16 residues. Germline V gene data show CDR1 as WNHNN and CDR2 as SYGVQD (reference sequence). About this clonotype: Its antigen is unknown.

Sequences were obtained from whole blood. The chain recombines TRBV10-1 with TRBJ2-1, with 10 nucleotides matching TRBD2. This clonotype was sampled from an adult who was a healthcare worker with PCR-confirmed SARS-CoV-2 infection or an uninfected control (not recorded which). The CDR3 loop is CASSESSSGGYNEQFF. In DNA form, the CDR3 reads TGCGCCAGCAGTGAGTCGTCTAGCGGGGGCTACAATGAGCAGTTCTTC.